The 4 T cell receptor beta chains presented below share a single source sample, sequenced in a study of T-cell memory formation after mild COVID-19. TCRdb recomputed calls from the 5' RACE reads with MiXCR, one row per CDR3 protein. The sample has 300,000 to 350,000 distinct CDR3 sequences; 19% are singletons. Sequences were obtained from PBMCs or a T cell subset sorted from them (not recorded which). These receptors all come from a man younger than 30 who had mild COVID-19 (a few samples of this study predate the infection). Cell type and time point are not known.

This CDR3 is CASSSTPGRGQNYGYTF. CDR3 coding DNA: TGTGCCAGCAGCTCTACCCCGGGGCGGGGACAGAACTATGGCTACACCTTC. The chain joins TRBV7-9 to TRBJ1-2, with TRBD1 identical over 7 bases. Unmatched junction bases numbered 13, after V lost 4 bases and J lost 2 bases. This CDR3 spans 17 amino acids. The germline V gene encodes CDR1 SEHNR and CDR2 FQNEAQ (reference sequence).

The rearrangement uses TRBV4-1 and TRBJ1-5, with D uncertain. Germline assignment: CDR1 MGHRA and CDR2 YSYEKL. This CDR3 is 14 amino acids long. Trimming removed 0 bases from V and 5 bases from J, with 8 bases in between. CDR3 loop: CASSQDARDQPQHF. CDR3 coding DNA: TGCGCCAGCAGCCAAGATGCCCGGGATCAGCCCCAGCATTTT.

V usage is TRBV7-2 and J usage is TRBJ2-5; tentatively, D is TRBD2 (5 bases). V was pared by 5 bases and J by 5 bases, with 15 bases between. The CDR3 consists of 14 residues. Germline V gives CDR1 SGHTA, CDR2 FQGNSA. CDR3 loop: CASSQWSSIETQYF. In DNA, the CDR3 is TGTGCCAGCAGCCAGTGGTCTAGCATCGAGACCCAGTACTTC.

The CDR3 DNA reads as TGTGCCAGCAGTCTGGGCCCTGGCGCACCCCTCCACTTT. Amino acid sequence: CASSLGPGAPLHF. The rearrangement links TRBV12-3 or TRBV12-4 to TRBJ1-6; D remains ambiguous. CDR3 length: 13 amino acids. Trimming shortened V by 5 bases and J by 11 bases, and 13 bases separated the two germline ends.